This T cell receptor beta chain was captured in a study of response to subunit inactivated influenza vaccine (dated by TCRdb to 2017 to 2018). At the level of the whole study: To follow how T cells responded to a trivalent subunit inactivated influenza vaccine, the researchers relied on deep quantitative profiling of the T cell receptor repertoire. Results the study describes overall, beyond this receptor: It was suggested by the authors that each seasonal influenza vaccination may recruit only a limited number of new T cells.

Ten or more counts support this clonotype. The antigen it recognizes is unknown. No clone much larger than this one lies a single base away; base qualities are absent. V lost 6 bases and J lost 4 bases, and the count of bases not matched to a germline gene is 0. Its CDR3 holds 12 amino acids, cysteine through phenylalanine. Solely the CDR3 DNA is kept, with 36 bases framed from the first base. Library creation used RT-PCR. TCRdb shows the sequencer as Illumina HiSeq 2500. In-frame beta chains were kept once TCRdb had trimmed the public reads at Q25 with fastp and called clones with MiXCR. Each entry merges the rows of one CDR3 protein and shows their most common DNA and genes. The sample table records around 750,000 distinct CDR3 sequences; 21% of these occur just once. The ten largest clones add up to approximately 10% of the sample.

The input for sequencing was PBMCs from blood, taken 5 to 6 days after vaccination. This sequence was found in a man aged 50 to 59 who received an inactivated influenza vaccine. Donor details come from another sample of the same person, matched by shared clones. The rearrangement combines TRBV12-3 or TRBV12-4 with TRBJ2-1; TRBD2 fits 7 bases in the junction. The DNA sequence follows: TGTGCCAGCAGGGGGGGGTACAATGAGCAGTTCTTC. It translates as CASRGGYNEQFF.